This T cell receptor beta chain was identified in a study of blood T cell repertoires in COVID-19. Sequenced by immunoSEQ multiplex PCR; TCRdb stores in-frame clones only, minus some. The sample records more than 250,000 clones, approximately 82% being singletons. CDR3 length: 11 amino acids. V lost 6 bases and J lost 11, with 16 bases in between. Germline V gene lookup returns CDR1 SQVTM and CDR2 ANQGSEA. The V gene is TRBV29-1, the J gene TRBJ1-1; D perhaps matches TRBD1 (5 bases). The source is a man aged 55-75 years who had recovered from COVID-19. Source material: peripheral blood. The CDR3 nucleotides read TGCAGCGTGAATTTAGACAGCCGGGCTTTCTTT. It codes for CSVNLDSRAFF.